This TCR beta chain was obtained from a study of Graves' ophthalmopathy and Graves' hyperthyroidism. The CDR3 is 11 amino acids. The V gene's germline CDR1 is SNHLY and CDR2 FYNNEI. Trimming stripped 1 base from V and 9 bases from J, with 6 bases between. Amplified material comprised TCR beta CDR3 regions derived from RNA transcripts. First-round RT-PCR used HTBI primers; second-round multiplex PCR followed. Via MiXCR, TCRdb re-called the multiplex PCR reads, giving one row per CDR3 protein. The repertoire holds about 13,000 distinct CDR3 sequences, roughly 50% seen once, with around 45% in the top ten. This clonotype counts as medium-sized.

The chain couples TRBV2 to TRBJ2-5, with a tentative D call TRBD1 (6 bases). The sequenced sample consisted of peripheral blood. The TCR comes from a woman aged 25 to 39 with Graves' ophthalmopathy. CDR3 DNA sequence: TGTGCCAGCAGTGAAGACAGGGCCCAGTACTTC. Residues: CASSEDRAQYF.